This T cell receptor beta chain was found in a study of human T cells and chemical hapten exposure (dated by TCRdb to the early 2020s). With regard to the full study: For sensitization, 2% DPC in acetone was applied to a 2 cm by 2 cm area of upper inner arm skin. Weekly therapeutic DPC doses were additionally applied to the scalp of patients throughout the approximately 25-week study period. Patch testing was done on the upper back using Finn chambers containing 0.01% DPC, and results were scored after 6 days according to International Contact Dermatitis Research Group standards. Most of the patients in the cohort were female, and the cohort covered alopecia areata with under or over 50% scalp involvement, alopecia totalis and alopecia universalis. Libraries were pooled for sequencing, and variation in per-sample TCR yields was attributed mainly to small differences in library volumes within the pool. The study tracked peripheral blood TCR repertoire changes in vivo during primary and secondary sensitization to the hapten diphenylcyclopropenone (DPC) in alopecia patients. Blood samples were taken from patients before sensitization (week 0) and then at 2, 6 and about 24 weeks after DPC sensitization. For TCR sequencing, blood came from twenty-nine alopecia patients at anywhere from one to four time points (pre-sensitization, 2, 6 and 24 weeks).

V sheds 7 bases and J sheds 0 bases, leaving 10 bases between their ends. Measured from the cysteine to the phenylalanine, the CDR3 is 14 residues long. The entry retains the CDR3 DNA only, 42 bases that are in frame from base 1. The time point label for this specimen denotes: pre-sensitization, week 0. This sample's treatment or condition label indicates: therapeutic diphenylcyclopropenone sensitization with weekly scalp DPC. At each patch-test visit, blood was drawn before the patch test was applied. Eligible patients were aged 18 to 70, diagnosed with alopecia, deemed suitable for DPC therapy, and excluded if pregnant. Total RNA was extracted from unfractionated whole blood collected in Tempus Blood RNA tubes. This clonotype was detected ten times or more. No antigen is known for it. Per-nucleotide qualities are absent, and no much larger clonotype sits a single base away. The study at large found these results: No change with DPC sensitization was found in the number of TCRs above 1 in 1000 frequency, and no evidence of global repertoire structure alterations was found. All patients had alopecia, a presumed autoimmune disease, so their immune response might differ from that of healthy individuals. Compared with pre-sensitization or healthy control sets, expanded TCRs formed significantly more large CDR3 similarity clusters, which is consistent with antigen-driven responses. After repeated subsampling, the strength of the expansion versus patch-test correlation and the threshold at which it became significant changed. Patch test score correlated positively with the number of PT1 expanded TCRs, reaching significance at thresholds 8, 16 and 32 but not at 4.

The protocol used for the library was RACE. Sequenced on a NextSeq 500. During library preparation, unique molecular identifiers were attached to individual cDNA molecules so that TCRs could be counted in a quantitative, reproducible way. Each blood RNA sample was used to sequence both TCR alpha and TCR beta chains. As for the authors' bioinformatics: The median number of TCRs per sample was roughly 98,000, ranging from about 23,224 to 690,600. V, J and CDR3 annotation of the TCR reads was carried out using the Decombinator software suite. For the PS versus PT1 abundance plots, all samples were subsampled to the same number of TCRs (28,000). TCRs were defined as expanded if absent before sensitization and observed at least eight times at the 2-week time point. The public reads were run again by TCRdb, first through fastp at Q25 and then through MiXCR, and only productive beta chains were kept. CDR3 protein sequences are deduplicated, and each keeps its most common genes and DNA. The V and J calls were determined by TCRdb, not by the authors. This sample holds about 61,000 distinct CDR3 sequences; around 7% were observed only once. Over 1.5% of the sample is held by the ten biggest clonotypes.

The V and J segments used are TRBV12-3 or TRBV12-4 and TRBJ1-3; the D gene assignment is ambiguous. The source of this sequence is a woman aged 25 to 45 with alopecia areata. Some clones in this sample may be carry-over from other donors' samples. The specimen was whole blood, collected in connection with sensitization to the hapten diphenylcyclopropenone (DPC). In nucleotides, the sequence is TGTGCCAGCACCGTTGGGAGCTCTGGAAACACCATATATTTT. It is translated as CASTVGSSGNTIYF.